Detailed here is one TCR beta chain. No antigen is known for it. Germline V gene lookup returns CDR1 SGDLS and CDR2 YYNGEE. The CDR3 sequence is 14 residues long. This entry is derived from a study of T cells expressing NK-cell markers. About the research overall: Seven of the eight sequenced donors were HCMV-seropositive; one was seronegative.

TCRdb processed the 5' RACE reads again and assigns one entry to each CDR3 protein, with no DNA. The repertoire table contains over 200,000 distinct CDR3 sequences. Points from the study as a whole: HCMV specificity of the expanded NKG2C+ T cell clones stayed unclear.

This sequence originates from a man younger than 30 in good health. The chain recombines TRBV9 with TRBJ1-1. Sequencing was carried out using blood T cells: a sorted CD56 or NKG2C T cell subset, CD4+ or CD8+ T cells, or bulk PBMC T cells (not recorded which). This CDR3 is CASSVASEVTEAFF.